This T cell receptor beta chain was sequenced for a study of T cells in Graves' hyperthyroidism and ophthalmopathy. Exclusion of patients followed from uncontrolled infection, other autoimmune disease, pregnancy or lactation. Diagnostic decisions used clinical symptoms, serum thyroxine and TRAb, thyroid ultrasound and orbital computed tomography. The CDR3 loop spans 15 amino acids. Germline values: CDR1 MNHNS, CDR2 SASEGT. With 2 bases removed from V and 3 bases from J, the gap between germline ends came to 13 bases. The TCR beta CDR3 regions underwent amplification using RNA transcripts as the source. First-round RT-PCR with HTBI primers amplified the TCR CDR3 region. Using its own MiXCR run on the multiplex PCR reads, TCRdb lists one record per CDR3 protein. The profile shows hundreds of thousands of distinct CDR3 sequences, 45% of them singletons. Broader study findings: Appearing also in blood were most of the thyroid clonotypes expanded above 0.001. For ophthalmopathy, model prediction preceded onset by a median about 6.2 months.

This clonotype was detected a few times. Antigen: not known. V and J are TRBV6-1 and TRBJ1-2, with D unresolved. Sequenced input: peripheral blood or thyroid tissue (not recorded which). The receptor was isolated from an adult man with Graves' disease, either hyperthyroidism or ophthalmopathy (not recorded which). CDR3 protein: CASSERREWHYGYTF. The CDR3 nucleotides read TGTGCCAGCAGTGAAAGGCGAGAATGGCACTATGGCTACACCTTC.